This T cell receptor (beta chain) was recorded in a study of blood T cell repertoires in COVID-19. Study-wide context: The study drew acute and convalescent COVID-19 samples from the United States, Italy and Spain. PBMCs, B-cell-depleted T cells, or T cells provided the cDNA or gDNA that made up the material.

Profiling relied on immunoSEQ multiplex PCR, and the TCRdb table lists in-frame clones only, not all of them. The sample holds over 150,000 clones, approximately 80% seen once. What was sequenced was peripheral blood. This receptor was taken from a woman in her thirties or forties with COVID-19, enrolled during active disease.

The CDR3 here is CAISEPGLADSYEQYF. CDR3 sequence (DNA): TGTGCCATCAGTGAGCCGGGACTAGCGGACTCCTACGAGCAGTACTTC. The chain recombines TRBV10-3 with TRBJ2-7, with 11 bases matching TRBD2. The J segment lost 0 bases and the V segment lost 2 bases, leaving 3 bases of the junction unmatched. CDR3 length equals 16 residues. Germline V gene sequence: CDR1 ENHRY, CDR2 SYGVKD.